One sample yielded the 22 T cell receptor beta chains listed below, sequenced in a study of blood T cell repertoires in COVID-19. Produced via immunoSEQ multiplex PCR; TCRdb's table is partial and in-frame only. The data show under 400,000 clones, 85% to 90% seen once. The sequencing input was peripheral blood. The receptors shown here come from a woman in her thirties with COVID-19, enrolled during active disease.

This sequence joins TRBV3-1 (or the pseudogene TRBV3-2) and TRBJ2-3; the D gene is possibly TRBD2 (5 bases). CDR1 and CDR2 (germline): LGHDT, YNNKEL (reference sequence). Trimming removed 8 bases from V and 9 bases from J, with 18 bases in between. The CDR3 is 13 residues long. CDR3 nucleotides: TGTGCCAGCCGAGCCTATGAGTCGGGAACGCAGTATTTT. Protein product: CASRAYESGTQYF.

This clone was observed a single time. The chain uses TRBV5-8 and TRBJ2-3, with D perhaps TRBD2 (6 bases). CDR1 is SGHTS, CDR2 YDEGEE, per germline. The CDR3 loop spans 14 amino acids. Trimming shortened V by 4 bases and J by 2 bases, and 11 bases separated the two germline ends. CDR3 protein: CASSRDFYTDTQYF. DNA of the CDR3: TGTGCCAGCAGCCGGGACTTCTACACAGATACGCAGTATTTT.

V and J are TRBV5-4 and TRBJ2-1, with TRBD2 matching over 12 bases. There are 16 residues in the CDR3. V was pared by 5 bases and J by 4 bases, with 7 bases of the junction left unmatched. Germline values: CDR1 SGHNT, CDR2 YYREEE (reference sequence). The chain's CDR3 is CASRPAGTSGYNEQFF. The CDR3 coding sequence is TGTGCCAGCAGACCAGCCGGGACTAGCGGGTACAATGAGCAGTTCTTC.

This clone showed up just once. V is TRBV6-1 and J is TRBJ2-7; D might be TRBD1 (5 bases). V lost 2 bases, J lost 4 bases, and 15 bases lay in between. Germline-derived CDR1 and CDR2 are MNHNS and SASEGT. CDR3 length: 15 residues. The CDR3 DNA sequence: TGTGCCAGCAGTGAACTCGGAGCAGGGCCTTACGAGCAGTACTTC. Protein: CASSELGAGPYEQYF.

The chain has TRBV5-4 and TRBJ1-4; 10 positions agree with TRBD1. This CDR3 spans 17 amino acids. Germline V lookup: CDR1 SGHNT, CDR2 YYREEE (reference sequence). The V gene end was trimmed by 5 bases and the J gene end by 3 bases; junction bases not matched to a gene: 10. CDR3 sequence: CASSPGTGDEANEKLFF. DNA of the CDR3: TGTGCCAGCAGTCCCGGGACAGGGGATGAGGCTAATGAAAAACTGTTTTTT.

The chain recombines TRBV18 with TRBJ1-5; TRBD1 matches at 10 bases. The ends lost 2 bases at V and 5 bases at J; junction bases unmatched: 3. The CDR3 has 15 amino acids. The germline V gene has CDR1 KGHSH and CDR2 LQKENI. The DNA for the CDR3 is TGTGCCAGCTCACCAGGGACAGGGGACCATCAGCCCCAGCATTTT. It specifies CASSPGTGDHQPQHF.

This sequence joins TRBV7-8 and TRBJ2-7, with 7 nucleotides matching TRBD1. Germline CDR1 reads SGHVS; CDR2 reads FQNEAQ. There are 15 residues in the CDR3. The V segment lost 1 base and the J segment 3 bases; nucleotides outside the gene matches: 6. Here the CDR3 reads CASSLDRGADYEQYF. Written as DNA, the CDR3 is TGTGCCAGCAGCTTAGACAGGGGCGCTGACTACGAGCAGTACTTC.

V gene TRBV4-1 combines with J gene TRBJ1-4; D is ambiguous. The CDR3 runs to 15 residues. The germline CDR1 and CDR2 sequences are MGHRA and YSYEKL. V lost 0 bases to trimming and J lost 7 bases, with 12 bases between them. CDR3 nucleotides: TGCGCCAGCAGCCAAGATTTGCCAGGATTTGAAAAACTGTTTTTT. This sequence encodes CASSQDLPGFEKLFF.

The V gene is TRBV7-9, the J gene TRBJ1-2; D perhaps matches TRBD1 (5 bases). The germline V gene has CDR1 SEHNR and CDR2 FQNEAQ (reference sequence). The V and J ends lost 0 bases and 1 base respectively, with 12 bases between them. The length of the CDR3 is 16 residues. The CDR3 nucleotides read TGTGCCAGCAGCTTAGCGGGTCCGACAGTTAACTATGGCTACACCTTC. It is translated as CASSLAGPTVNYGYTF.

V gene TRBV6-4 combines with J gene TRBJ2-3, with 7 bases identical to TRBD2. The CDR3 runs 14 residues. Trimming removed 3 bases from V and 6 bases from J; junction bases left unmatched: 6. Germline V gene lookup returns CDR1 MRHNA and CDR2 SNTAGT. The CDR3 sequence: CASSEREDVDTQYF. Here the CDR3 DNA reads TGTGCCAGCAGTGAACGGGAGGACGTGGATACGCAGTATTTT.

The chain links TRBV3-1 (or the pseudogene TRBV3-2) to TRBJ2-7; 8 nucleotides line up with TRBD2. The CDR3 runs 15 residues. The J segment lost 6 bases and the V segment lost 4 bases, leaving 11 bases of the junction unmatched. Germline loops: CDR1 LGHDT, CDR2 YNNKEL (reference sequence). CDR3 DNA sequence: TGTGCCAGCAGCCCGCCGGGTCTAGCGGGCGTCGAGCAGTACTTC. Its translation is CASSPPGLAGVEQYF.

This clone was detected once. CDR3 DNA: TGTGCCAGCTCTGAGACAGGCAGGGTCAATCAGCCCCAGCATTTT. It specifies CASSETGRVNQPQHF. The rearrangement joins TRBV2 to TRBJ1-5; D might be TRBD1 (6 bases). This CDR3 is 15 amino acids long. V dropped 8 bases and J dropped 3 bases, with 17 bases sitting between them. The germline V gene encodes CDR1 SNHLY and CDR2 FYNNEI. The full variable domain, rest sourced from reference TRBV2 and TRBJ1-5, is EPEVTQTPSHQVTQMGQEVILRCVPISNHLYFYWYRQILGQKVEFLVSFYNNEISEKSEIFDDQFSVERPDGSNFTLKIRSTKLEDSAMYFCASSETGRVNQPQHFGDGTRLSIL.

The chain has TRBV2 and TRBJ1-1; 9 bases map to TRBD1. The germline gives CDR1 SNHLY, CDR2 FYNNEI. V dropped 7 bases and J dropped 2; count of bases not matched to a gene: 8. The CDR3 has 15 amino acids. As DNA, the CDR3 is TGTGCCAGCACGCCGGGACAGGGCCCCAACACTGAAGCTTTCTTT. As protein: CASTPGQGPNTEAFF.

The V gene is TRBV29-1, the J gene TRBJ2-3; 9 bases fit TRBD2. Germline CDR1 and CDR2: SQVTM and ANQGSEA. Trimming took 2 bases from V and 1 from J; bases not matched to a gene: 1. The CDR3 extends over 14 amino acids. The CDR3 nucleotides read TGCAGCGTTGAATTAGCGGGAGGCACAGATACGCAGTATTTT. Its protein is CSVELAGGTDTQYF.

The chain employs TRBV6-6 and TRBJ1-6; the D is unclear. With 5 bases removed from V and 8 bases from J, the gap between germline ends came to 13 bases. The CDR3 is made up of 14 amino acids. Germline CDR1 and CDR2: MNHNY and SVGAGI (reference sequence). The CDR3 DNA reads as TGTGCCAGCAGTGGAAAAGCGGTCGATTCACCCCTCCACTTT. Translation: CASSGKAVDSPLHF.

The chain employs TRBV3-1 (or the pseudogene TRBV3-2) and TRBJ1-1; TRBD1 matches at 9 bases. Germline trimming cut 3 bases from V and 5 bases from J; bases unmatched to any gene: 4. Per the germline V gene, CDR1 is LGHDT and CDR2 is YNNKEL (reference sequence). The CDR3 is made up of 14 amino acids. The CDR3 DNA sequence: TGTGCCAGCAGCCATCTGGACAGGGGTACTGAAGCTTTCTTT. As protein: CASSHLDRGTEAFF.

J is TRBJ1-2 and V is TRBV28; maybe TRBD1 (6 bases). Per germline, CDR1 MDHEN and CDR2 SYDVKM. The V gene lost 6 bases and the J gene lost 4 bases, with 12 bases spanning the gap. There are 13 residues in the CDR3. Written as DNA, the CDR3 is TGTGCCAGCAGCAGACAGGTTACCTATGGCTACACCTTC. It translates to CASSRQVTYGYTF.

The genes are TRBV7-9 and TRBJ1-2, with 8 bases that match TRBD1. With V trimmed by 4 bases and J by 6 bases, 10 bases remained unmatched. From germline, CDR1 is SEHNR and CDR2 FQNEAQ (reference sequence). The CDR3 runs to 15 residues. CDR3 sequence (DNA): TGTGCCAGCAGCTCGACCCTCAGGGGGCAGGATGGCTACACCTTC. It specifies CASSSTLRGQDGYTF.

This chain links TRBV9 with TRBJ2-7, with 10 positions matching TRBD2. With V trimmed by 4 bases and J by 2 bases, 9 bases remained unmatched. CDR3 size: 16 residues. Germline lookup yields CDR1 SGDLS and CDR2 YYNGEE. CDR3 in amino acids: CASSLAGTSAAYEQYF. CDR3 DNA: TGTGCCAGCAGCCTAGCCGGGACTAGCGCTGCCTACGAGCAGTACTTC.

The chain has TRBV7-9 and TRBJ1-5; 7 nucleotides match TRBD1. The CDR3 consists of 17 residues. Trimming took 4 bases from V and 6 from J; bases not matched to a gene: 15. Germline assignment: CDR1 SEHNR and CDR2 FQNEAQ (reference sequence). CDR3: CASSSTALTGEGQPQHF. Written as DNA, the CDR3 is TGTGCCAGCAGCTCTACCGCCCTTACAGGGGAAGGTCAGCCCCAGCATTTT. The variable domain in full, with the rest retrieved from reference TRBV7-9 and TRBJ1-5, is DTGVSQNPRHKITKRGQNVTFRCDPISEHNRLYWYRQTLGQGPEFLTYFQNEAQLEKSRLLSDRFSAERPKGSFSTLEIQRTEQGDSAMYLCASSSTALTGEGQPQHFGDGTRLSIL.

This clone was observed a few times. The rearrangement joins TRBV7-9 to TRBJ2-7, with 11 bases aligning to TRBD2. The germline V gene encodes CDR1 SEHNR and CDR2 FQNEAQ (reference sequence). With V trimmed by 6 bases and J by 3 bases, 7 bases remained unmatched. CDR3 length: 15 amino acids. The DNA for the CDR3 is TGTGCCAGCAGGGCCGTGGGACTAGCGGACTACGAGCAGTACTTC. Protein: CASRAVGLADYEQYF.

This chain connects TRBV12-3 or TRBV12-4 to TRBJ1-2; 7 bases line up with TRBD1. V lost 3 bases to trimming and J lost 6 bases; unmatched junction nucleotides: 4. This CDR3 has 13 residues. The CDR3 loop is CASSLSGGNGYTF. DNA for the CDR3: TGTGCCAGCAGTTTGTCAGGGGGGAATGGCTACACCTTC.